The T cell receptor beta chain under discussion was sequenced for a study of control samples from healthy donors and cancer patients. Repertoires were generated with immunoSEQ multiplex PCR, while TCRdb's copy carries only in-frame clones and drops some. The sample shows more than 95,000 clones, 75% to 90% of them seen only once. The CDR3 extends over 15 amino acids. V shed 3 bases and J shed 7 bases, with 18 bases lying between them. From germline, CDR1 is LNHDA and CDR2 SQIVND (reference sequence). V gene TRBV19 combines with J gene TRBJ1-2; D is ambiguous. The sequence was collected from a woman in her forties or fifties with colorectal cancer. The sequenced material came from PBMCs. The CDR3 coding sequence is TGTGCCAGTAGTATTACTGTCGAGAATTCGCGTGGCTACACCTTC. Its translation is CASSITVENSRGYTF.